The rows below give T cell receptor beta chains drawn from one sample of a study of T cell responses to AZD1222 COVID-19 vaccine. Produced via immunoSEQ multiplex PCR; TCRdb's table is partial and in-frame only. The sample lists 150,000 to 200,000 clones; about 92% were seen once. This specimen was peripheral blood, taken on day 0 of AZD1222 vaccination. All receptors come from an adult in good health. Both conserved end residues are part of each CDR3. A D gene is named only where the DNA matches it firmly.

15	TRBJ1-2	TRBV11-2	TRBD1	CASSSWGGTGNGYTF	TGTGCCAGCAGCTCATGGGGTGGGACAGGGAATGGCTACACCTTC
15	TRBJ2-1	TRBV15	.	CATSRNREGINEQFF	TGTGCCACCAGCAGGAACAGGGAGGGAATCAATGAGCAGTTCTTC
15	TRBJ1-6	TRBV9	TRBD1	CASSVSPGGDSPLHF	TGTGCCAGCAGCGTATCTCCAGGGGGCGATTCACCCCTCCACTTT
15	TRBJ2-3	TRBV2	.	CARQGSYTSTDTQYF	TGTGCCAGACAGGGATCCTATACTAGCACAGATACGCAGTATTTT
15	TRBJ2-7	TRBV5-1	.	CASSLRDTRYYEQYF	TGCGCCAGCAGCTTGCGAGACACACGATACTACGAGCAGTACTTC
14	TRBJ2-2	TRBV15	TRBD1	CATSWDSIFGELFF	TGTGCCACCAGCTGGGACAGTATCTTCGGGGAGCTGTTTTTT
14	TRBJ1-3	TRBV28	TRBD1	CASSWGQPGNTIYF	TGTGCCAGCAGCTGGGGACAGCCTGGAAACACCATATATTTT
15	TRBJ1-2	TRBV5-1	TRBD1	CASSLNTGTGDGYTF	TGCGCCAGCAGCTTGAATACCGGGACAGGGGATGGCTACACCTTC
14	TRBJ1-5	TRBV28	.	CASSLQGRNQPQHF	TGTGCCAGCAGTTTACAGGGAAGGAATCAGCCCCAGCATTTT
12	TRBJ1-1	TRBV10-2	.	CASLGENTEAFF	TGCGCCAGCCTTGGGGAAAACACTGAAGCTTTCTTT
15	TRBJ1-3	TRBV28	TRBD1	CASSRTGLPGNTIYF	TGTGCCAGCAGTCGGACAGGTCTCCCTGGAAACACCATATATTTT
15	TRBJ1-1	TRBV18	.	CASSPAGKYGAEAFF	TGTGCCAGCTCCCCCGCAGGGAAGTACGGAGCTGAAGCTTTCTTT
15	TRBJ1-1	TRBV12-2	.	CASRFLGRERTEAFF	TGTGCAAGTCGCTTCTTGGGCAGGGAGCGGACTGAAGCTTTCTTT
13	TRBJ2-2	TRBV7-9	TRBD1	CAWGTGDTGELFF	TGTGCCTGGGGGACAGGGGACACCGGGGAGCTGTTTTTT
13	TRBJ1-2	TRBV6-2/TRBV6-3	.	CASSSLAGVGYTF	TGTGCCAGCAGTTCTCTAGCAGGCGTTGGCTACACCTTC
18	TRBJ2-2	TRBV7-9	TRBD2	CASSSGSRGGVNTGELFF	TGTGCCAGCAGCTCCGGGAGCCGGGGAGGGGTGAACACCGGGGAGCTGTTTTTT
13	TRBJ1-1	TRBV29-1	.	CSVPQGRATEAFF	TGCAGCGTCCCTCAGGGCAGGGCCACTGAAGCTTTCTTT